The source of this T cell receptor (beta chain) is a study of human T cells and chemical hapten exposure. As for the study in general: Slight differences in pooled library volume were the main source of varying TCR yields across samples.

Germline CDR1 reads MGHRA; CDR2 reads YSYEKL. The CDR3 length is 20 residues. V trimming: 0 bases; J trimming: 9 bases; junction bases outside the gene matches: 19. From whole blood left unfractionated, total RNA was extracted. TCRdb re-analysed the 5' RACE reads in MiXCR, keeping a single row per CDR3 protein. This table has roughly 110,000 distinct CDR3 sequences, approximately 20% appearing once. This clonotype was sampled from a human donor in good health. The V call is TRBV4-1, the J call TRBJ2-1, with 11 bases identical to TRBD2. This CDR3 is CASSQDAASGRRRGIGEQFF. The CDR3 DNA is TGCGCCAGCAGCCAAGATGCGGCTAGCGGGAGGCGTCGAGGGATCGGTGAGCAGTTCTTC.